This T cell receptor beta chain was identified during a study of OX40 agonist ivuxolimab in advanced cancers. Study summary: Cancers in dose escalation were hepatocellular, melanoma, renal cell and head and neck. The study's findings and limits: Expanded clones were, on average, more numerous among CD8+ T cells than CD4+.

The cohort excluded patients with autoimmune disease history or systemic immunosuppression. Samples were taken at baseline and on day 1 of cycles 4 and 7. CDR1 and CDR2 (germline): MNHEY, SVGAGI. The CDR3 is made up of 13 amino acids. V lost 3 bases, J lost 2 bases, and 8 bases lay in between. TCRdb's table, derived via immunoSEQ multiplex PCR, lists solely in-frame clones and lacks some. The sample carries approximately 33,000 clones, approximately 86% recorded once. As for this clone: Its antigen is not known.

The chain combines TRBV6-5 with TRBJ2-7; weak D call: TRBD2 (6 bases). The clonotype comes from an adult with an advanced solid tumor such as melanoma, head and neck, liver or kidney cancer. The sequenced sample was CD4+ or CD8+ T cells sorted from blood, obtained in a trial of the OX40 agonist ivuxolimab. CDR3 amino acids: CASSYSGTYEQYF. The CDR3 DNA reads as TGTGCCAGCAGTTATAGCGGTACCTACGAGCAGTACTTC.